A single T cell receptor (beta chain) is shown here with its context. Its antigen is unknown. High-throughput TCR beta sequencing covered peripheral CD8+ and CD4+ T cells. With random hexamers, roughly 0.45 to 1 ug RNA was reverse transcribed. Multiplex immunoSEQ PCR targeted 54 Vbeta and 13 Jbeta TCR beta segments. TCRdb reprocessed the immunoSEQ multiplex PCR reads via MiXCR and lists one record per CDR3 protein. The table records hundreds of thousands of distinct CDR3 sequences, roughly 95% of them present only once. This sample is drawn from a study of CD8 T cells in Susac syndrome. Whole-study results and caveats: Regarding the TCR sequencing and HLA analysis, the study admitted that a relatively small number of individuals were involved.

Germline lookup yields CDR1 MNHNY and CDR2 SVGAGI (reference sequence). The V end lost 6 bases, the J end lost 7 bases, and 19 bases lay between the germline ends. The CDR3 covers 15 residues. This clonotype originated in a human donor with multiple sclerosis. The chain joins TRBV6-6 to TRBJ2-1; D is perhaps TRBD2 (6 bases). The sequenced sample was CD4+ T cells from PBMCs. DNA for the CDR3: TGTGCCAGCAGCGACGAGTCCGGTCGGGAGAATGAGCAGTTCTTC. Translation gives CASSDESGRENEQFF.